What follows describes a single T cell receptor (beta chain). Trimming took off 8 bases at V and 8 bases at J, with 12 bases between the two ends. Germline values: CDR1 LGHNT, CDR2 FRNRAP. The CDR3 runs to 11 residues. The data are from a study of blood T cell repertoires in COVID-19. Original processing notes: Amplification with reference gene primers provided the estimates of nucleated cell counts. This table comes from immunoSEQ multiplex PCR, and its TCRdb copy is limited to in-frame clones, with some not included. V and J calls and clone size are those listed in that table; D and trimming were worked out from the DNA. This sample has roughly 520,000 clones, with roughly 90% found just once.

The sample consisted of PBMCs or T cells enriched from blood (not recorded which). The V and J genes are TRBV12-5 and TRBJ1-2, with TRBD1 as a possible D gene (6 bases). The clonotype originates from a woman in her thirties or forties who had recovered from COVID-19. DNA for the CDR3: TGTGCTAGTATTCAGGGGCAAGGCTACACCTTC. Translation: CASIQGQGYTF.